This T cell receptor (beta chain) comes out of a study of blood T cell repertoires in COVID-19. Only in-frame clones appear in the TCRdb table, and some are missing; sequencing was by immunoSEQ multiplex PCR. This sample carries 150,000 to 200,000 clones, more than 75% of them seen once, and the ten largest clones take 17%. In germline, CDR1 is MNHEY, CDR2 SVGAGI. The CDR3 covers 15 residues. Trimming took 5 bases from V and 4 from J, leaving 15 bases between them. This receptor was obtained from a woman aged 45-60 years with acute COVID-19. The sequencing sample was made of PBMCs or T cells enriched from blood (not recorded which). This chain connects TRBV6-5 to TRBJ1-5; weak D call: TRBD1 (5 bases). The CDR3 region is CASSQGFSPNQPQHF. The CDR3 DNA reads as TGTGCCAGCAGTCAGGGTTTTTCTCCTAATCAGCCCCAGCATTTT.